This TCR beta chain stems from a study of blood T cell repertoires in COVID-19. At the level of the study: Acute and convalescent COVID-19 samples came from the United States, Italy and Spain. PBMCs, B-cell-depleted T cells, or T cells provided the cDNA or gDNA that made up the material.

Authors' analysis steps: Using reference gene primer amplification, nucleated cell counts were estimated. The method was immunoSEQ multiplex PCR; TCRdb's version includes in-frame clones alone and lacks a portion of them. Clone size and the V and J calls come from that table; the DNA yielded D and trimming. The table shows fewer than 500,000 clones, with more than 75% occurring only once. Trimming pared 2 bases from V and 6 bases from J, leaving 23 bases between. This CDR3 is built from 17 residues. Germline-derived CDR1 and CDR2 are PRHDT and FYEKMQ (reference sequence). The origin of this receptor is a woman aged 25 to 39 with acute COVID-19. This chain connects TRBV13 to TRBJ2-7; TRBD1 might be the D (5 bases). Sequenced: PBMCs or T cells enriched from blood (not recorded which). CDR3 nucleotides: TGTGCCAGCAGCTTACTTAGGGGCCCCTTGATTACCGGCGAGCAGTACTTC. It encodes CASSLLRGPLITGEQYF. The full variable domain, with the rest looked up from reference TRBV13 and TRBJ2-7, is AAGVIQSPRHLIKEKRETATLKCYPIPRHDTVYWYQQGPGQDPQFLISFYEKMQSDKGSIPDRFSAQQFSDYHSELNMSSLELGDSALYFCASSLLRGPLITGEQYFGPGTRLTVT.